A selection of T cell receptor beta chains follows, all from one sample in a study of CD8+CD57+ T cells in acquired aplastic anemia. TCRdb ran MiXCR on the reads and lists one entry per CDR3 protein. The sample shows hundreds of thousands of distinct CDR3 sequences, 55% to 75% of them seen only once. Input material: sorted CD4+, CD8+, or CD8+CD57+ T cells (not recorded which) from PBMCs. These receptors were collected from a human donor in good health, serving as a control. Each CDR3 is given with its conserved first and last residue. D genes are given only for firm matches. Some rows mark clone size as missing; the rest say once, few, many or name a class of expanded clone.

clone size | D gene | J gene | V gene | CDR3 DNA | CDR3 protein
few | - | TRBJ2-7 | TRBV2 | TGTGCCAGCCGAGCGGAGGGGGGGCAGTACTTC | CASRAEGGQYF
- | TRBD1 | TRBJ1-2 | TRBV5-1 | TGCGCCAGCAGCCCCGACCGGGAAGACAGGGGGCGGAATGGCTACACCTTC | CASSPDREDRGRNGYTF
- | TRBD1 | TRBJ1-6 | TRBV7-8 | TGTGCCAGCAGTCACAGGGGGCTCGACGAGCAGTACTTCCACTTT | CASSHRGLDEQYFHF
many | - | TRBJ1-2 | TRBV7-2 | TGTGCCAGCAGCTTAAGTCCGGGACAATATGGCTACACCTTC | CASSLSPGQYGYTF
once | - | TRBJ1-5 | TRBV2 | TGTGCCAGCAGCTACATGGGGGGGACTGAAGCTTTCTTTTTT | CASSYMGGTEAFFF
- | - | TRBJ1-1 | TRBV19 | TGTGCCAGCAGGGTGAGGGACAATGAAGCTTTCTTT | CASRVRDNEAFF
- | TRBD1 | TRBJ1-4 | TRBV29-1 | TGCAGCGTCGGGGGACAGGCGGATAAAAAACTGTTTTTT | CSVGGQADKKLFF
- | - | TRBJ1-2 | TRBV7-8 | TGTGCCAGCAGGCAAAACTCCAACACTGAAGCTATCTTTGGCTACACCTTC | CASRQNSNTEAIFGYTF
many | TRBD2 | TRBJ2-1 | TRBV6-6 | TGTGCCAGCACTCAGGGACTAGCGGCATACAATGAGCAGTTCTTC | CASTQGLAAYNEQFF
many | - | TRBJ1-4 | TRBV7-9 | TGTGCCAGCAGCTTAGTATGGGGGACTAATGAAAAACTGTTTTTT | CASSLVWGTNEKLFF
once | - | TRBJ2-1 | TRBV25-1 | TGTGCCAGCAGTGGGGGCGGCAGCGAGCAGTTCTTC | CASSGGGSEQFF
many | TRBD1 | TRBJ1-2 | TRBV4-1 | TGCGCCAGCAGCCAAGAAGGGACAGGCGCAGTTTGGGGCTACACCTTC | CASSQEGTGAVWGYTF
many | - | TRBJ1-5 | TRBV7-8 | TGTGCCAGCAGCTTAGCAGAGAAGGGCAATCAGCCCCAGCATTTT | CASSLAEKGNQPQHF
- | TRBD1 | TRBJ1-2 | TRBV6-5 | TGTGCCAGCAGCGCGACAGGGGACGACTATGGCTACACCTTC | CASSATGDDYGYTF
- | TRBD2 | TRBJ2-7 | TRBV29-1 | TGCAGCGTTGAACCCCGGGAGGGGACTACAAACGAGCAGTACTTC | CSVEPREGTTNEQYF
- | - | TRBJ1-6 | TRBV4-2 | TGTGCCAGCAGCCAATCCGAGGTAGGGCGTTCTTATAATTCACCCCTCCACTTT | CASSQSEVGRSYNSPLHF
- | TRBD1 | TRBJ1-6 | TRBV7-8 | TGTGCCAGCAGCGCCAACGGGACAGGGGTATCACCCCTCCACTTT | CASSANGTGVSPLHF
- | - | TRBJ2-1 | TRBV29-1 | TGCAGCGTTGTTCCAGGCGCTTACAATGAGCAGTTCTTC | CSVVPGAYNEQFF
- | TRBD2 | TRBJ2-7 | TRBV7-6 | TGTGCCAGCAGCCGGACTAGCGGGGGGGCCGGGGTAGACGAGCAGTACTTC | CASSRTSGGAGVDEQYF
- | - | TRBJ1-1 | TRBV19 | TGTGCCAGTAGTAACCCTCGGGGGGCGTATACTGAAGCTTTCTTT | CASSNPRGAYTEAFF
- | - | TRBJ2-7 | TRBV10-1 | TGTGCCAGCAGCCATGTAGCAAGGCCAACCTATGAGCAGTACTTC | CASSHVARPTYEQYF
- | - | TRBJ1-5 | TRBV7-2 | TGTGCCAGCAGCTCAGACAGTAATTCACCCCACCACTTTCATTTT | CASSSDSNSPHHFHF
few | TRBD1 | TRBJ1-5 | TRBV19 | TGTGCCAGCACCGGACAGGGACAAGGTCAGCCCCAGCATTTT | CASTGQGQGQPQHF
- | - | TRBJ2-3 | TRBV7-2 | TGTGCCAGCAGCTTGAATTCCATGGATACGCAGTATTTT | CASSLNSMDTQYF
- | - | TRBJ2-3 | TRBV25-1 | TGTGCCAGCAAACGGGCCCATCGCCCAGTTACGCAGTATTTT | CASKRAHRPVTQYF
- | - | TRBJ2-1 | TRBV7-4 | TGTGCCAGCGGCCGAAGCGGGCGGGCCGACGAGCAGTTCTTC | CASGRSGRADEQFF
- | - | TRBJ2-3 | TRBV9 | TGTGCCAGCAGCTACCTAGGGCTTTACGAGCAGTACTTT | CASSYLGLYEQYF
many | TRBD1 | TRBJ2-2 | TRBV5-1 | TGCGCCAGCAGCTTGGAGGGACAGACCGGGGAGCTGTTTTTT | CASSLEGQTGELFF
- | - | TRBJ1-1 | TRBV5-5 | TGCGCCAGCAGCCTGGGGCAAGGGCTTGACACTGAAGCTTTCTTT | CASSLGQGLDTEAFF
once | - | TRBJ1-5 | TRBV7-6 | TGTGCCAGCAGCCTAACCAGGGAAGGCGGGGAGCTGCATTTT | CASSLTREGGELHF
many | - | TRBJ2-3 | TRBV18 | TGTGCCAGCTCACCAGGGACGGACCGCACAGATACGCAGTATTTT | CASSPGTDRTDTQYF
few | - | TRBJ2-3 | TRBV24-1 | TGTGCCACCAGTGCCCGGGCCCGTAGCACAGATACGCAGTATTTT | CATSARARSTDTQYF
- | - | TRBJ1-2 | TRBV19 | TGTGCCAGTACCCCTGGGGATACGGGGGGAGACTATGGCTACACCTTC | CASTPGDTGGDYGYTF
- | TRBD1 | TRBJ2-7 | TRBV2 | TGTGCCATCAGGCTACAGGGACAGGGTGACTACACGTTCTTC | CAIRLQGQGDYTFF
- | TRBD2 | TRBJ2-5 | TRBV6-6 | TGTGCCAGCAGTGGGACTAGCGGGGGGGTCCGCCAAGAGACCCAGTACTTC | CASSGTSGGVRQETQYF
- | - | TRBJ2-7 | TRBV20-1 | TGCAGTGCTATAGTCCGCGGCAGGACCTACGAGCAGTACTTC | CSAIVRGRTYEQYF
- | - | TRBJ1-6 | TRBV7-9 | TGTGCCAGCAGCTTAGTCGGAACAGATACGCAGCATTTTTTT | CASSLVGTDTQHFF
- | - | TRBJ2-3 | TRBV11-2 | TGTGCCAGCAGCTTGTTCTGGGAAGACTACAATGAGCAGTATTTT | CASSLFWEDYNEQYF
few | TRBD1 | TRBJ2-1 | TRBV29-1 | TGCAGCGTTGAAGAATCGTTGGACAGGGAACAGTTCTTC | CSVEESLDREQFF
- | TRBD2 | TRBJ2-7 | TRBV19 | TGTGCCAGTAGAGCCGCGGGGGGCCGGTCCCACGAGCAGTACTTC | CASRAAGGRSHEQYF
- | - | TRBJ2-3 | TRBV20-1 | TGCAGTGCTAGAGTGGGGAGTAACTATGATACGCAGTATTTT | CSARVGSNYDTQYF
- | - | TRBJ2-3 | TRBV24-1 | TGTGCCACTAGGGACGGTTTCACAGATACGCAGTATTTT | CATRDGFTDTQYF
- | - | TRBJ1-5 | TRBV7-2 | TGCGCCAGCAGCTTGAATGTGACTAAGGATCAGCCCCAGCATTTT | CASSLNVTKDQPQHF
- | - | TRBJ2-3 | TRBV5-5 | TGTGCCAGCAGCTTTCAGCGCACACACACAGATACGCAGTATTTT | CASSFQRTHTDTQYF